The clone carrying this TCR beta chain was picked up a small number of times. The sample comes from a study of control samples from healthy donors and cancer patients. Repertoires were generated with immunoSEQ multiplex PCR, while TCRdb's copy carries only in-frame clones and drops some. The sample lists 22,000 or so clones, 88% occurring once. J lost 0 bases, V lost 6 bases, and 8 bases had no gene match. Per the germline V gene, CDR1 is KGHSH and CDR2 is LQKENI. The CDR3 covers 15 residues. Source material: PBMCs. This chain joins TRBV18 and TRBJ2-7; 7 nucleotides agree with TRBD2. This clonotype was obtained from an older woman with head and neck cancer. CDR3 DNA sequence: TGTGCCAGCTCCCTGACTAGCCAAAGCTCCTACGAGCAGTACTTC. It codes for CASSLTSQSSYEQYF.